This note documents a single TCR beta chain sequence. Its antigen remains undetermined. Base qualities were left out, and no much larger clone turns up one base away. The germline V gene encodes CDR1 LGHNA and CDR2 YNFKEQ. Trimming removed 4 bases from V and 5 bases from J, leaving 20 bases between the germline ends. Spanning cysteine to phenylalanine, the CDR3 consists of 17 amino acids. The only DNA kept is the CDR3, 51 bases in frame from the first base. The data were taken from a study of T cell changes during pregnancy in multiple sclerosis (dated by TCRdb to 2018 to 2020). Looking at the study overall: In women with multiple sclerosis, the researchers looked at how the T cell repertoire shifted as pregnancy progressed.

The library was produced with the immunoSEQ multiplex PCR assay. This immuneACCESS table, as held by TCRdb, lists in-frame sequences with V and J called but not all clones. Of the missing ones, under half trace to an unresolved V gene in checked studies; the others have no known cause. This sample gives around 70,000 clones in total; over 85% of them show up just once. The ten largest account for roughly 2% of the sample. This receptor chain uses TRBV4-2 and TRBJ2-2; matching of 5 bases hints at TRBD1 as the D gene. Sample: peripheral blood, taken in the second trimester of pregnancy. This receptor was identified in a female donor with multiple sclerosis, enrolled in a pregnancy study. The CDR3 reads as follows: CASSPQTLDSRTGELFF. The DNA is as follows: TGTGCCAGCAGCCCCCAGACTCTAGACAGCCGGACCGGGGAGCTGTTTTTT.